The text below deals with one T cell receptor (beta chain). Its specific antigen is unknown. No base quality information exists; no much larger clone differs at one position. The data stem from a study of OX40 agonist ivuxolimab in advanced cancers. In terms of the full investigation: Ivuxolimab, which targeted the costimulatory receptor OX40 (CD134), was an agonistic, fully human IgG2 monoclonal antibody. Intravenous ivuxolimab was administered to patients every 2 weeks at six dose levels: 0.01, 0.1, 0.3, 1.5, 3 and 10 mg/kg. Of the 50 to 55 dose-escalation patients, hepatocellular carcinoma was present in approximately 20, melanoma in some 15, renal cell carcinoma in 9 and head and neck cancer in 9. In the dose-escalation cohort, around four fifths of patients were male, and the mean age was 60 years with a range of roughly 20 to 85. Prior anti-PD-1, anti-PD-L1 or anti-CTLA-4 therapy was permitted, and checkpoint inhibitors had been received by 40% to 50% of dose-escalation patients. Partial responses occurred in three dose-escalation patients, of whom one had hepatocellular carcinoma and two had cutaneous melanoma. The point of sequencing TCRbeta in the periphery was to test whether ivuxolimab changed TCR sequence diversity and drove clonal T-cell expansion. The paper describes the monotherapy dose-escalation part (N ≈ 52 patients) of the phase I trial of ivuxolimab. What the authors observed across the whole study: Low levels of normalized T-cell clonal expansion were also seen in some nonresponding patients. Clonal expansion of both CD4+ and CD8+ blood T cells was observed from baseline to week 6 at doses 0.1 to 3.0 mg/kg. In the 0.1-3.0 mg/kg groups, partial responders had among the lowest normalized peripheral clonal expansion, particularly in CD8+ T cells. Which antigens the clonally expanded peripheral T cells were specific for was not determined. After ivuxolimab, CD8+ T cells had more expanded clones than CD4+ T cells on average.

Trimming costs V 3 bases and J 4 bases, and their ends lie 10 bases apart. Inclusive of the bounding cysteine and phenylalanine, the CDR3 is 15 residues long. This entry keeps only the CDR3 DNA: 45 bases, framed from base 1. Sequences MNHEY (CDR1) and SMNVEV (CDR2) are obtained from the germline V gene (reference sequence). Patients with autoimmune disease history or receiving systemic immunosuppression were excluded from the trial. Peripheral blood for TCR sequencing was drawn from every dose cohort at baseline, at cycle 4 day 1 and at cycle 7 day 1. The samples were drawn from a first-in-human, open-label, multicenter phase I dose-escalation trial of ivuxolimab. Adults with locally advanced or metastatic melanoma, renal cell, hepatocellular, or head and neck squamous cell carcinoma were enrolled in the trial. Before TCR sequencing, CD4+ T cells and CD8+ T cells from peripheral blood were sorted into separate populations.

Genomic DNA was extracted from sorted cells for sequencing of the TCRbeta CDR3 region. The immunoSEQ Assay was used to sequence the TCRbeta CDR3 regions. TCRdb re-hosts the immuneACCESS table, in-frame sequences only. Its copies lack some clones; in the studies checked, an unresolved V gene accounts for under half of them, and the cause for the rest is not known. This sample comprises some 20,000 clones, roughly 80% of them detected only once. About 4.1% of the sample is in the top ten clones. The material was CD4+ or CD8+ T cells sorted from blood, obtained in a trial of the OX40 agonist ivuxolimab. The TCR comes from an adult with an advanced solid tumor such as melanoma, head and neck, liver or kidney cancer. The chain employs TRBV27 and TRBJ2-6; the best D guess is TRBD1, with 5 bases matching. DNA sequence: TGTGCCAGCAGTTTTCAGGGTACAGGGGCCAACGTCCTGACTTTC. This translates into CASSFQGTGANVLTF.